This paragraph covers one TCR beta chain sequence. Methods used by the authors: Estimated nucleated cell counts came from reference gene primer amplification. The method was immunoSEQ multiplex PCR; TCRdb's version includes in-frame clones alone and lacks a portion of them. V, J and clone size were drawn from that table, and D and trimming were deduced from the DNA. The sample holds roughly 81,000 clones; 91% are singletons and the top ten take 1.5% to 2%. This entry comes from a study of blood T cell repertoires in COVID-19. Study overall: Samples taken during acute and convalescent COVID-19 were collected in the United States, Italy and Spain. PBMCs, B-cell-depleted T cells, or T cells provided the cDNA or gDNA that made up the material.

CDR1 is KGHSH, CDR2 LQKENI, per germline. The CDR3 is 13 amino acids. Unmatched junction bases numbered 3, after V lost 3 bases and J lost 5 bases. This rearrangement joins TRBV18 to TRBJ2-7, with TRBD1 identical over 8 bases. This clonotype was sampled from a woman aged 50 to 65 in a cohort sampled during active COVID-19. Sequenced material: peripheral blood. CDR3 bases: TGTGCCAGCTCACCGGGACAGGCTAACGAGCAGTACTTC. Translated: CASSPGQANEQYF.